This T cell receptor (beta chain) emerged from a study of control samples from healthy donors and cancer patients. The junction had 12 bases not matched to a gene; V was cut back by 8 bases and J by 8 bases. CDR3 length: 14 residues. Germline CDR1 reads SGHAT; CDR2 reads FQNNGV. TCRdb's table, derived via immunoSEQ multiplex PCR, lists solely in-frame clones and lacks some. The data contain 130,000 or so clones, around nine tenths of them singletons. The TCR sequence derives from a man younger than 30 in good health. The V and J genes are TRBV11-2 and TRBJ2-4; 7 nucleotides agree with TRBD2. Sequenced sample: blood. CDR3 region: CASSPGGGWDIQYF. The CDR3 DNA reads as TGTGCCAGCTCCCCTGGCGGGGGTTGGGACATTCAGTACTTC.